Presented here are 24 T cell receptor beta chains from one specimen sequenced in a study of blood T cell repertoires in COVID-19 (dated by TCRdb to the early 2020s). The library was generated by the immunoSEQ multiplex PCR assay. In TCRdb, the immuneACCESS table is reduced to in-frame sequences with V and J assigned. These tables do not hold every clone; where another copy was compared, an unresolved V gene accounts for under half, and the others remain unexplained. In this sample the table shows some 40,000 clones, approximately 86% of which occur a single time. The ten most abundant clones make up around 20% of the sample. Specimen: peripheral blood. The receptors here all came from a man in his sixties with acute or convalescent COVID-19.

The chain joins TRBV24-1 to TRBJ2-1; perhaps TRBD1 as D (6 bases). With 3 bases removed from V and 3 bases from J, the gap between germline ends came to 14 bases. This CDR3 spans 16 amino acids. Germline V gene lookup returns CDR1 KGHDR and CDR2 SFDVKD. The DNA for the CDR3 is TGTGCCACCAGTGATCCCAAGGACAGATTCTACAATGAGCAGTTCTTC. As protein: CATSDPKDRFYNEQFF.

V gene TRBV6-1 combines with J gene TRBJ1-6; the D is unclear. The CDR3 has 12 residues. V shed 2 bases and J shed 13 bases, with 9 bases lying between them. Germline V CDR1 and CDR2: MNHNS, SASEGT. CDR3 in DNA: TGTGCCAGCAGTGAATACCCCGGTCCCCTCCACTTT. This sequence encodes CASSEYPGPLHF.

The chain uses TRBV6-5 and TRBJ2-3, with D possibly TRBD2 on 6 matching bases. The CDR3 runs to 15 residues. Germline V CDR1 and CDR2: MNHEY, SVGAGI. V was clipped by 7 bases and J by 3 bases, with 17 bases between them. Here the CDR3 reads CASTIGTGATDTQYF. The DNA for the CDR3 is TGTGCCAGCACCATTGGGACGGGAGCGACAGATACGCAGTATTTT.

V and J are TRBV12-3 or TRBV12-4 and TRBJ1-2; no reliable D call. Trimming cost V 3 bases and J 2 bases, with 7 bases left between them. This CDR3 has 13 amino acids. CDR3 protein: CASSLRENYGYTF. CDR3 nucleotide sequence: TGTGCCAGCAGTTTGCGGGAGAACTATGGCTACACCTTC.

This chain joins TRBV7-6 and TRBJ2-3, with 10 nucleotides matching TRBD2. The trim removed 5 bases at V and 4 bases at J, leaving 9 bases unmatched. Germline CDR1 is SGHVS and CDR2 is FNYEAQ. CDR3 length equals 16 residues. This CDR3 reads CASSPASGSPADTQYF. The CDR3 DNA sequence: TGTGCCAGCAGCCCAGCTAGCGGGAGTCCAGCAGATACGCAGTATTTT.

In this sample, this clone turned up once. The chain is built from TRBV24-1 and TRBJ2-5; perhaps TRBD2 as D (7 bases). This CDR3 comprises 16 residues. Germline CDR1 and CDR2: KGHDR and SFDVKD. V was shortened by 2 bases and J by 5 bases, with 17 bases between the two germline ends. The CDR3 loop reads CATSDSGRGHRETQYF. The CDR3 DNA reads as TGTGCCACCAGTGATTCGGGGAGGGGACACAGGGAGACCCAGTACTTC.

V and J are TRBV5-1 and TRBJ2-7, with 10 positions matching TRBD2. This CDR3 has 17 residues. Germline trimming cut 1 base from V and 1 base from J; bases unmatched to any gene: 8. Looked up from germline, CDR1 is SGHRS and CDR2 is YFSETQ. Written as DNA, the CDR3 is TGCGCCAGCAGCTTGCCCAGCGGGAGGGTCGGTTCCTACGAGCAGTACTTC. Translated: CASSLPSGRVGSYEQYF.

V usage is TRBV4-2 and J usage is TRBJ1-5; D might be TRBD1 (6 bases). The CDR3 length is 18 residues. Germline-derived CDR1 and CDR2 are LGHNA and YNFKEQ. The V end lost 4 bases, the J end lost 5 bases, and 24 bases lay between the germline ends. The CDR3 sequence is CASSPEGGAKVSDQPQHF. The CDR3 region has the DNA TGTGCCAGCAGCCCCGAAGGGGGGGCGAAAGTTTCGGATCAGCCCCAGCATTTT.

J is TRBJ1-6 and V is TRBV18; TRBD1 matches 9 bases. CDR1 and CDR2 from the germline V gene are KGHSH and LQKENI. Trimming at V came to 5 bases and at J to 9 bases, leaving 8 bases not matched to a gene. This CDR3 has 15 amino acids. The CDR3 is CASSDRQGEASPLHF. In DNA, the CDR3 is TGTGCCAGCTCAGACCGACAGGGGGAGGCTTCACCCCTCCACTTT.

This sequence joins TRBV5-4 and TRBJ2-1; 9 bases agree with TRBD2. There are 16 residues in the CDR3. V was pared by 0 bases and J by 8 bases, with 9 bases of the junction left unmatched. Germline V gene lookup returns CDR1 SGHNT and CDR2 YYREEE (reference sequence). The CDR3 reads CASSLVLAGLGDEQFF. The CDR3 DNA follows: TGTGCCAGCAGCTTGGTACTAGCGGGTTTGGGAGATGAGCAGTTCTTC.

This clone occurred once. The V and J genes are TRBV27 and TRBJ1-4; D might be TRBD1 (5 bases). Germline CDR1 reads MNHEY; CDR2 reads SMNVEV (reference sequence). This CDR3 contains 15 residues. Trimming cost V 5 bases and J 5 bases, with 15 bases left between them. In DNA, the CDR3 is TGTGCCAGCAGTCAGCCGGGACTGAGGAATGAAAAACTGTTTTTT. This gives the protein CASSQPGLRNEKLFF.

This clone appeared once. The chain employs TRBV2 and TRBJ2-5; 11 nucleotides line up with TRBD1. This CDR3 is built from 14 residues. From germline, CDR1 is SNHLY and CDR2 FYNNEI. J gave up 5 bases and V 6 bases, and 5 bases lay outside the gene matches. The CDR3, as DNA: TGTGCCAGCAGAGGGGACAGGGGGTGGGAGACCCAGTACTTC. It is translated as CASRGDRGWETQYF.

The CDR3, as DNA: TGTGCCAGCAGGCCGGGACAGGGGGCTTTTAATGAGCAGTTCTTC. It yields the protein CASRPGQGAFNEQFF. The chain has TRBV28 and TRBJ2-1; 12 bases align to TRBD1. V was pared by 6 bases and J by 7 bases, with 7 bases of the junction left unmatched. CDR3 size: 15 residues. The germline V gene encodes CDR1 MDHEN and CDR2 SYDVKM.

The V gene is TRBV5-4, the J gene TRBJ2-1, with 14 bases identical to TRBD2. J lost 9 bases, V lost 2 bases, and 7 bases had no gene match. The germline CDR1 and CDR2 sequences are SGHNT and YYREEE (reference sequence). The CDR3 is made up of 16 amino acids. The CDR3 DNA is TGTGCCAGCAGCTTAGGGGGACTAGCGGGAGAGGGTGAGCAGTTCTTC. Translating it yields CASSLGGLAGEGEQFF.

This clone was observed a handful of times. V gene TRBV20-1 combines with J gene TRBJ2-7; 7 bases fit TRBD2. V was pared by 3 bases and J by 5 bases, with 10 bases of the junction left unmatched. Germline CDR1 is DFQATT and CDR2 is SNEGSKA (reference sequence). CDR3 size: 14 residues. The CDR3 DNA follows: TGCAGTGCTAGTCTTCGGGGGGTTAAGGACGAGCAGTACTTC. The encoded protein is CSASLRGVKDEQYF.

The chain combines TRBV11-2 with TRBJ2-3, with 10 bases identical to TRBD1. Germline V CDR1 and CDR2: SGHAT, FQNNGV. The V gene end was trimmed by 0 bases and the J gene end by 4 bases; junction bases not matched to a gene: 4. The CDR3 length is 16 residues. CDR3 amino acids: CASSLDIGQGADTQYF. CDR3 bases: TGTGCCAGCAGCTTAGATATCGGACAGGGGGCAGATACGCAGTATTTT.

The chain has TRBV7-2 and TRBJ1-1; D is undetermined. CDR3 length: 14 amino acids. Trimming took off 0 bases at V and 1 base at J, with 6 bases between the two ends. Germline lookup yields CDR1 SGHTA and CDR2 FQGNSA. CDR3 loop: CASSLASGNTEAFF. In DNA, the CDR3 is TGTGCCAGCAGCTTAGCGTCAGGGAACACTGAAGCTTTCTTT. The full variable domain, its missing parts supplied by reference TRBV7-2 and TRBJ1-1, is GAGVSQSPSNKVTEKGKDVELRCDPISGHTALYWYRQSLGQGLEFLIYFQGNSAPDKSGLPSDRFSAERTGGSVSTLTIQRTQQEDSAVYLCASSLASGNTEAFFGQGTRLTVV.

The chain joins TRBV11-3 to TRBJ1-2, with 7 bases matching TRBD1. Germline V lookup: CDR1 SGHNT, CDR2 YENEEA. This CDR3 region has 15 residues. V was pared by 5 bases and J by 2 bases, with 8 bases of the junction left unmatched. The CDR3, as DNA: TGTGCCAGCAGCGCCCCCGGGACAGCCAACTATGGCTACACCTTC. Protein sequence: CASSAPGTANYGYTF. The entire variable domain, with the rest obtained from reference TRBV11-3 and TRBJ1-2, is as follows: EAGVVQSPRYKIIEKKQPVAFWCNPISGHNTLYWYLQNLGQGPELLIRYENEEAVDDSQLPKDRFSAERLKGVDSTLKIQPAELGDSAVYLCASSAPGTANYGYTFGSGTRLTVV.

The genes are TRBV5-4 and TRBJ2-2, with TRBD2 matching 9 bases. Germline V lookup: CDR1 SGHNT, CDR2 YYREEE (reference sequence). Trimming took 3 bases from V and 1 from J; bases not matched to a gene: 4. CDR3 length: 16 amino acids. The CDR3 DNA sequence: TGTGCCAGCAGCTCCCCTAGCGGGGTGAACACCGGGGAGCTGTTTTTT. Its translation is CASSSPSGVNTGELFF. The full variable domain, in which reference TRBV5-4 and TRBJ2-2 provide the parts outside the CDR3, is ETGVTQSPTHLIKTRGQQVTLRCSSQSGHNTVSWYQQALGQGPQFIFQYYREEENGRGNFPPRFSGLQFPNYSSELNVNALELDDSALYLCASSSPSGVNTGELFFGEGSRLTVL.

The chain employs TRBV19 and TRBJ2-5; TRBD2 matches 12 bases. CDR1 is LNHDA and CDR2 is SQIVND in the germline V gene (reference sequence). Trimming at V came to 2 bases and at J to 5 bases, leaving 6 bases not matched to a gene. This CDR3 is 16 amino acids long. The CDR3 DNA reads as TGTGCCAGTAGTATAACGACTAGCGGGAGCAGGGAGACCCAGTACTTC. Amino acid sequence: CASSITTSGSRETQYF.

The chain combines TRBV19 with TRBJ2-1, with 9 bases lining up with TRBD2. CDR1 LNHDA and CDR2 SQIVND come from the germline V gene (reference sequence). Trimming removed 5 bases from V and 6 bases from J; junction bases left unmatched: 11. The CDR3 loop spans 16 amino acids. This chain's CDR3 is CASSGNAGTSTNEQFF. The CDR3, as DNA: TGTGCCAGTAGTGGGAATGCCGGGACTAGCACCAATGAGCAGTTCTTC.

The gene calls are TRBV6-4 and TRBJ1-1; tentative D call: TRBD1 (6 bases). The germline V and J ends were trimmed by 6 bases and 1 base, with 9 bases remaining between them. The CDR3 is made up of 13 amino acids. The germline CDR1 and CDR2 sequences are MRHNA and SNTAGT. DNA of the CDR3: TGTGCCAGCAGGGGGGCAGGGAACACTGAAGCTTTCTTT. Protein product: CASRGAGNTEAFF.

The rearrangement uses TRBV10-1 and TRBJ2-5; D is perhaps TRBD1 (6 bases). Germline V gives CDR1 WNHNN, CDR2 SYGVQD (reference sequence). With 6 bases removed from V and 0 bases from J, the gap between germline ends came to 8 bases. CDR3 length: 13 amino acids. The CDR3 is CASSRDNQETQYF. The DNA of the CDR3 is TGCGCCAGCAGCCGGGACAACCAAGAGACCCAGTACTTC.

This clone came up a few times. The rearrangement joins TRBV7-8 to TRBJ1-4; unclear D gene. Germline V gives CDR1 SGHVS, CDR2 FQNEAQ. Trimming took 5 bases from V and 0 from J, leaving 7 bases between them. This CDR3 comprises 14 residues. CDR3 residues: CASSPYTTNEKLFF. Here the CDR3 DNA reads TGTGCCAGCAGCCCGTATACAACTAATGAAAAACTGTTTTTT.